The subject of this entry is one T cell receptor beta chain. As yet, its antigen is unknown. Other DNA variants within this sample encode the same CDR3. Only in-frame clones appear in the TCRdb table, and some are missing; sequencing was by immunoSEQ multiplex PCR. This table holds roughly 700,000 clones, roughly 70% found once. The data were taken from a study of shared clonotypes between healthy human individuals. About the research overall: The study used three CD4 naive, three CD4 memory, two CD8 naive and one CD8 memory plate per donor.

The study's findings and limits: When compared with the clonotypes that were shared by all four sorted-subset donors, the non-shared clonotypes turned out to have lower generation probabilities.

Between the trimmed V and J ends, which lost 3 bases and 8 bases, there was a span of 11 bases. The CDR3 is 13 residues long. Per the germline V gene, CDR1 is SGHTA and CDR2 is FQGNSA. Sequencing input: memory CD4+ T cells sorted from blood. Regarding subset: CD45RA-negative fraction. J is TRBJ2-1 and V is TRBV7-2, with TRBD1 as a possible D gene (6 bases). This TCR derives from a woman aged 30 to 39 in good health. CDR3 bases: TGTGCCAGCAGCTTGAGACCAGGGGATGAGCAGTTCTTC. As protein: CASSLRPGDEQFF.